Listed below are T cell receptor beta chains from one sample, sequenced in a study of blood T cell repertoires in COVID-19. The data were produced by immunoSEQ multiplex PCR, yet TCRdb's version contains in-frame clones alone and is incomplete. This sample yields more than 200,000 clones, of which roughly 86% are seen a single time; about 10% belongs to the top ten. The sample comprised peripheral blood. These receptors were obtained from a woman between 50 and 59 years old with COVID-19, enrolled during active disease. The CDR3 runs from the conserved cysteine through the conserved F or W. Each record gives: clone size, V gene, J gene, D gene, CDR3 protein, CDR3 DNA. D genes are given only for firm matches. The size entry is marked missing in some rows and otherwise reads once, few, many or a size class.

.,TRBV6-4,TRBJ2-1,TRBD2,CASSDGLAGSYNEQFF,TGTGCCAGCAGTGACGGACTAGCGGGCTCCTACAATGAGCAGTTCTTC
.,TRBV27,TRBJ1-5,TRBD1,CASSTGGFEQPQHF,TGTGCCAGCAGCACAGGGGGCTTCGAACAGCCCCAGCATTTT
few,TRBV27,TRBJ2-1,.,CASWTAAYNEQFF,TGTGCCAGCTGGACAGCAGCCTACAATGAGCAGTTCTTC
.,TRBV9,TRBJ2-1,TRBD2,CASSVEGGTSNNEQFF,TGTGCCAGCAGCGTAGAGGGAGGGACTAGTAACAATGAGCAGTTCTTC
.,TRBV29-1,TRBJ1-2,.,CSSTTGLSGYTF,TGCAGCTCAACCACAGGATTAAGTGGCTACACCTTC
.,TRBV5-1,TRBJ2-1,.,CASSLVQGIYNEQFF,TGCGCCAGCAGCTTGGTCCAGGGGATATACAATGAGCAGTTCTTC
.,TRBV7-2,TRBJ2-7,.,CASSLTTGSEQYF,TGTGCCAGCAGCCTTACCACAGGGAGCGAGCAGTACTTC
.,TRBV5-6,TRBJ1-5,.,CASSRGDGSSNQPQHF,TGTGCCAGCAGCCGTGGTGACGGGTCGAGCAATCAGCCCCAGCATTTT
.,TRBV12-5,TRBJ2-5,.,CASGSHRVEKTQYF,TGTGCTAGTGGTTCCCACAGGGTTGAAAAGACCCAGTACTTC
.,TRBV6-1,TRBJ1-2,.,CASSEERQGLGGYTF,TGTGCCAGCAGTGAAGAGAGGCAGGGACTGGGAGGCTACACCTTC
.,TRBV5-1,TRBJ1-6,TRBD1,CASSSGTGIISGNSPLHF,TGCGCCAGCAGCTCCGGGACAGGGATAATTTCGGGTAATTCACCCCTCCACTTT
.,TRBV5-4,TRBJ1-4,.,CASSLDMDRNEKLFF,TGTGCCAGCAGCTTAGATATGGACAGAAATGAAAAACTGTTTTTT
.,TRBV5-4,TRBJ2-3,TRBD1,CASSSMTGGTDTQYF,TGTGCCAGCAGCTCGATGACAGGGGGCACAGATACGCAGTATTTT
.,TRBV2,TRBJ1-1,.,CASRHFRGNTEAFF,TGTGCCAGCAGGCACTTCAGGGGGAACACTGAAGCTTTCTTT
.,TRBV7-6,TRBJ2-3,TRBD2,CASSLTSVVTDTQYF,TGTGCCAGCAGCCTAACTAGCGTCGTCACAGATACGCAGTATTTT
once,TRBV6-7,TRBJ2-3,TRBD1,CASSYSGQGDSSDTQYF,TGTGCCAGCAGTTACTCCGGACAGGGGGATTCCTCAGATACGCAGTATTTT
.,TRBV11-1,TRBJ1-4,TRBD1,CASSLRTGNEKLFF,TGTGCCAGCAGCCTACGGACAGGGAATGAAAAACTGTTTTTT
.,TRBV2,TRBJ2-5,TRBD1,CASPGGAETQYF,TGTGCCAGCCCAGGGGGCGCAGAGACCCAGTACTTC
.,TRBV18,TRBJ1-3,TRBD1,CASSRGQGIGNTIYF,TGTGCCAGCTCACGCGGACAGGGGATTGGAAACACCATATATTTT
.,TRBV5-1,TRBJ1-5,.,CASSLQGSSNQPQHF,TGCGCCAGCAGTCTCCAGGGGTCTAGCAATCAGCCCCAGCATTTT
.,TRBV5-5,TRBJ2-5,.,CASSQGVRVGETQYF,TGTGCCAGCAGCCAAGGGGTCAGGGTCGGGGAGACCCAGTACTTC
.,TRBV27,TRBJ1-6,.,CASSWGRGVSPLHF,TGTGCCAGCAGTTGGGGCCGGGGGGTCTCACCCCTCCACTTT